This passage covers 26 T cell receptor beta chains from one sample sequenced in a study of OX40 agonist ivuxolimab in advanced cancers. Data came from immunoSEQ multiplex PCR; TCRdb stores just in-frame clones and leaves some out. The profile shows tens of thousands of clones, approximately 77% of them singletons. The sample here was CD4+ or CD8+ T cells sorted from blood, taken in a trial of the OX40 agonist ivuxolimab. These receptors were collected from an adult with an advanced solid tumor such as melanoma, head and neck, liver or kidney cancer.

This chain uses TRBV28 with TRBJ1-5; D is unclear. The CDR3 spans 15 residues. Trimming took 3 bases from V and 3 from J, leaving 12 bases between them. Germline V gene lookup returns CDR1 MDHEN and CDR2 SYDVKM. CDR3 amino acids: CASSFGRRHNQPQHF. DNA of the CDR3: TGTGCCAGCAGTTTCGGCCGAAGGCACAATCAGCCCCAGCATTTT. The whole variable domain, remainder taken from reference TRBV28 and TRBJ1-5, is DVKVTQSSRYLVKRTGEKVFLECVQDMDHENMFWYRQDPGLGLRLIYFSYDVKMKEKGDIPEGYSVSREKKERFSLILESASTNQTSMYLCASSFGRRHNQPQHFGDGTRLSIL.

The V call is TRBV28, the J call TRBJ1-5; D gene ambiguous. With 4 bases removed from V and 6 bases from J, the gap between germline ends came to 7 bases. This CDR3 spans 12 amino acids. CDR1 is MDHEN and CDR2 is SYDVKM in the germline V gene. The CDR3 region is CASSSVGQPQHF. CDR3 sequence (DNA): TGTGCCAGCAGTTCGGTGGGTCAGCCCCAGCATTTT.

This chain joins TRBV5-4 and TRBJ2-1, with 9 bases identical to TRBD2. With 0 bases clipped from V and 9 bases from J, the junction kept 7 bases outside the gene matches. Germline CDR1 and CDR2: SGHNT and YYREEE (reference sequence). The length of the CDR3 is 15 residues. CDR3 bases: TGTGCCAGCAGCTTGGGGCTAGCGGGAAACGGTGAGCAGTTCTTC. Its translation: CASSLGLAGNGEQFF.

The rearrangement links TRBV18 to TRBJ1-1; the match to TRBD1 covers 7 bases. The V gene end was trimmed by 4 bases and the J gene end by 8 bases; junction bases not matched to a gene: 4. This CDR3 spans 12 amino acids. Looked up from germline, CDR1 is KGHSH and CDR2 is LQKENI. CDR3 sequence (DNA): TGTGCCAGCTCACAGTCCAGGGGGGAAGCTTTCTTT. It codes for CASSQSRGEAFF.

A few counts support this clone. The gene calls are TRBV28 and TRBJ1-2, with unresolved D. CDR1 is MDHEN and CDR2 is SYDVKM in the germline V gene. The CDR3 is 13 amino acids. Trimming removed 11 bases at V and 4 bases at J, with 17 bases between. The CDR3 DNA reads TGTGCCTCCTGGTCCCGGGTTCCCTATGGCTACACCTTC. It yields the protein CASWSRVPYGYTF.

The chain has TRBV7-8 and TRBJ1-3; D ambiguous. The V end was cut by 2 bases, the J end by 0 bases, with 8 bases between. This CDR3 contains 15 residues. The germline CDR1 and CDR2 sequences are SGHVS and FQNEAQ. Here the CDR3 reads CASSLRVGSGNTIYF. CDR3 coding DNA: TGTGCCAGCAGCTTACGGGTGGGCTCTGGAAACACCATATATTTT.

This clone appeared a single time. In DNA, the CDR3 is TGTGCCAGCAGCTTAGCGAGGACTAGCGGGAGTGTGAATGAGCAGTTCTTC. Translation gives CASSLARTSGSVNEQFF. The rearrangement uses TRBV7-9 and TRBJ2-1; 13 nucleotides line up with TRBD2. V lost 0 bases to trimming and J lost 7 bases; unmatched junction nucleotides: 6. Germline CDR1 and CDR2: SEHNR and FQNEAQ (reference sequence). The CDR3 is 17 amino acids.

This clone was counted only a few times. The rearrangement links TRBV6-1 to TRBJ2-7; D is perhaps TRBD2 (6 bases). Trimming removed 8 bases at V and 3 bases at J, with 17 bases between. This CDR3 comprises 14 residues. CDR1 is MNHNS and CDR2 is SASEGT in the germline V gene. The CDR3 reads CASLKWREDYEQYF. CDR3 in DNA: TGTGCCAGCCTGAAGTGGAGGGAGGACTACGAGCAGTACTTC.

J is TRBJ1-4 and V is TRBV28; maybe TRBD1 (6 bases). Germline V gives CDR1 MDHEN, CDR2 SYDVKM. V was shortened by 6 bases and J by 4 bases, with 12 bases between the two germline ends. The length of the CDR3 is 14 residues. In nucleotides, the CDR3 is TGTGCCAGCAGGGATGACAGGCGTAATGAAAAACTGTTTTTT. This gives the protein CASRDDRRNEKLFF.

The chain has TRBV6-5 and TRBJ2-3; D possibly corresponds to TRBD2 (5 bases). Trimming stripped 8 bases from V and 9 bases from J, with 12 bases between. The germline CDR1 and CDR2 sequences are MNHEY and SVGAGI. The CDR3 has 11 amino acids. CDR3 coding DNA: TGTGCCAGCGGCCCGGGAACGACGCAGTATTTT. Encoded protein: CASGPGTTQYF.

The J gene is TRBJ2-1, the V gene TRBV29-1, with TRBD1 matching over 8 bases. The CDR3 runs 15 residues. The junction had 11 bases not matched to a gene; V was cut back by 3 bases and J by 7 bases. Germline V gives CDR1 SQVTM, CDR2 ANQGSEA. CDR3: CSVEPLGQGRNEQFF. CDR3 bases: TGCAGCGTTGAGCCCCTCGGACAGGGTCGAAATGAGCAGTTCTTC.

The chain recombines TRBV2 with TRBJ1-1; D possibly corresponds to TRBD1 (5 bases). CDR3 length: 14 amino acids. The germline CDR1 and CDR2 sequences are SNHLY and FYNNEI. V shed 7 bases and J shed 1 base, with 13 bases lying between them. DNA for the CDR3: TGTGCCAGCAAACTGGGACTCTCGAACACTGAAGCTTTCTTT. Amino acids: CASKLGLSNTEAFF.

This clone was observed a few times. The chain carries TRBV10-3 and TRBJ2-7; TRBD2 matches 14 bases. CDR1 ENHRY and CDR2 SYGVKD come from the germline V gene. The CDR3 is 15 residues long. V was clipped by 6 bases and J by 3 bases; unmatched bases: 4. The CDR3 coding sequence is TGTGCCATCAGGGGACTAGCGGGAGCTCTCTACGAGCAGTACTTC. It translates to CAIRGLAGALYEQYF.

The rearrangement links TRBV15 to TRBJ1-2; tentatively, D is TRBD1 (5 bases). Trimming removed 0 bases at V and 5 bases at J, with 7 bases between. The V gene's germline CDR1 is LNHNV and CDR2 YYDKDF (reference sequence). The CDR3 has 13 residues. The CDR3: CATSREAGYGYTF. The CDR3 DNA follows: TGTGCCACCAGCAGAGAAGCAGGGTATGGCTACACCTTC.

This chain links TRBV4-1 with TRBJ1-2; weak D call: TRBD1 (6 bases). The CDR3 is made up of 14 amino acids. The V end lost 5 bases, the J end lost 4 bases, and 14 bases lay between the germline ends. Germline loops: CDR1 MGHRA, CDR2 YSYEKL. The DNA for the CDR3 is TGCGCCAGCAGCTCACCTGGACAGATCTATGGCTACACCTTC. This gives the protein CASSSPGQIYGYTF.

V usage is TRBV28 and J usage is TRBJ2-7, with D possibly TRBD2 on 6 matching bases. Between the trimmed V and J ends, which lost 6 bases and 5 bases, there was a span of 20 bases. Germline V CDR1 and CDR2: MDHEN, SYDVKM. The CDR3 covers 15 residues. The CDR3 nucleotides are TGTGCCAGCAGCTCCCCCCATAGCGGTCGGGACGAGCAGTACTTC. It encodes CASSSPHSGRDEQYF.

The rearrangement joins TRBV5-1 to TRBJ2-5; D remains unclear. The CDR3 spans 11 residues. Germline CDR1 and CDR2: SGHRS and YFSETQ. Trimming took 1 base from V and 5 from J, leaving 3 bases between them. CDR3 nucleotide sequence: TGCGCCAGCAGCTTGAGGGAGACCCAGTACTTC. Translating it yields CASSLRETQYF.

This clone is medium-sized (0.01 to 0.1%) by share. The rearrangement joins TRBV6-5 to TRBJ1-5; D uncertain. The germline CDR1 and CDR2 sequences are MNHEY and SVGAGI. The CDR3 has 14 amino acids. V was pared by 2 bases and J by 7 bases, with 12 bases between. The CDR3 region has the DNA TGTGCCAGCAGTTACATCGGGGTTTACCAGCCCCAGCATTTT. Translating it yields CASSYIGVYQPQHF.

The CDR3 DNA reads TGTGCCAGCAGCTTAAACCCCTACATCGGGGAGCTGTTTTTT. Translated, it gives CASSLNPYIGELFF. This sequence joins TRBV7-3 and TRBJ2-2; unclear D gene. V was pared by 1 base and J by 7 bases, with 10 bases between. Looked up from germline, CDR1 is SGHTA and CDR2 is FQGTGA. The CDR3 is 14 amino acids.

V and J are TRBV28 and TRBJ1-4; D not resolved. With 5 bases removed from V and 5 bases from J, the gap between germline ends came to 12 bases. Looked up from germline, CDR1 is MDHEN and CDR2 is SYDVKM. The CDR3 has 14 amino acids. The DNA of the CDR3 is TGTGCCAGCAGTCCGGGTTCCTGGAATGAAAAACTGTTTTTT. It translates to CASSPGSWNEKLFF. Combining the CDR3 with reference TRBV28 and TRBJ1-4 gives the whole variable domain DVKVTQSSRYLVKRTGEKVFLECVQDMDHENMFWYRQDPGLGLRLIYFSYDVKMKEKGDIPEGYSVSREKKERFSLILESASTNQTSMYLCASSPGSWNEKLFFGSGTQLSVL.

The chain combines TRBV4-2 with TRBJ1-2, with TRBD1 as a possible D gene (5 bases). The germline V and J ends were trimmed by 3 bases and 2 bases, with 16 bases remaining between them. CDR1 is LGHNA and CDR2 is YNFKEQ in the germline V gene. This CDR3 contains 16 residues. CDR3 amino acids: CASSQNTGDLNYGYTF. The CDR3 nucleotides read TGTGCCAGCAGCCAGAACACAGGAGACCTGAACTATGGCTACACCTTC.

DNA of the CDR3: TGTGCCAGCGGAACGGGGTCTAGCACAGATACGCAGTATTTT. Its protein product is CASGTGSSTDTQYF. The rearrangement joins TRBV6-5 to TRBJ2-3, with a tentative D call TRBD2 (5 bases). The CDR3 contains 14 residues. Germline CDR1 and CDR2: MNHEY and SVGAGI. The ends were cut back, 8 bases at V and 0 bases at J, with 12 bases in the middle.

The rearrangement uses TRBV28 and TRBJ1-3; 11 bases agree with TRBD1. Germline values: CDR1 MDHEN, CDR2 SYDVKM. The CDR3 extends over 16 amino acids. Losses at the gene ends were 2 bases for V and 5 bases for J; bases not matched to a gene: 5. CDR3 DNA: TGTGCCAGCAGTTTAATTGGACAGGGGGCGAGAAACACCATATATTTT. This gives the protein CASSLIGQGARNTIYF.

V gene TRBV7-9 combines with J gene TRBJ2-2; D tentatively reads TRBD1 or TRBD2 (5 bases each). Trimming removed 0 bases from V and 0 bases from J, with 8 bases in between. Germline CDR1 SEHNR, CDR2 FQNEAQ (reference sequence). The CDR3 sequence is 16 residues long. The CDR3: CASSLAGRTNTGELFF. CDR3 bases: TGTGCCAGCAGCTTAGCGGGACGGACGAACACCGGGGAGCTGTTTTTT. The variable domain in full, completed from reference TRBV7-9 and TRBJ2-2, reads DTGVSQNPRHKITKRGQNVTFRCDPISEHNRLYWYRQTLGQGPEFLTYFQNEAQLEKSRLLSDRFSAERPKGSFSTLEIQRTEQGDSAMYLCASSLAGRTNTGELFFGEGSRLTVL.

The rearrangement links TRBV5-1 to TRBJ2-3; 8 bases match TRBD1. V lost 7 bases and J lost 0; bases outside the gene matches: 4. CDR1 is SGHRS and CDR2 is YFSETQ in the germline V gene. The CDR3 covers 14 residues. CDR3 bases: TGCGCCAGCGGAGGACAGGGAAGCACAGATACGCAGTATTTT. Translation gives CASGGQGSTDTQYF.

The rearrangement joins TRBV6-5 to TRBJ1-1; D uncertain. The CDR3 runs to 11 residues. Between the trimmed V and J ends, which lost 5 bases and 5 bases, there was a span of 6 bases. CDR1 MNHEY and CDR2 SVGAGI come from the germline V gene. As DNA, the CDR3 is TGTGCCAGCAGTCGAGGGACTGAAGCTTTCTTT. It yields the protein CASSRGTEAFF.